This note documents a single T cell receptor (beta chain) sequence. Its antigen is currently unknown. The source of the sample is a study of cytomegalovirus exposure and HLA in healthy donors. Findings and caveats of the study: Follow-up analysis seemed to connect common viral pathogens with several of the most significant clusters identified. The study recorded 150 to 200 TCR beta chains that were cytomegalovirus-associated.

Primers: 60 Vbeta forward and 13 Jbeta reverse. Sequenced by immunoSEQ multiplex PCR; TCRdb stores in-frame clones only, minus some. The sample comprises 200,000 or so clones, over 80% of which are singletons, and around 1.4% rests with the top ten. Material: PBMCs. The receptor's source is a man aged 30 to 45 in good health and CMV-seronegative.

The CDR3 loop is CASSQEAQLSGGNTIYF. CDR3 nucleotide sequence: TGTGCCAGCAGCCAAGAAGCACAGCTATCAGGAGGAAACACCATATATTTT. The chain employs TRBV4-2 and TRBJ1-3; D is unclear. The germline V gene has CDR1 LGHNA and CDR2 YNFKEQ. The CDR3 spans 17 residues. Trimming removed 0 bases at V and 4 bases at J, with 16 bases between.